In this sample, the clone carrying this TCR beta chain turned up once. Its antigen is not known. V was cut by 4 bases and J by 2 bases, with 12 bases left in between. The germline CDR1 and CDR2 sequences are MDHEN and SYDVKM. This CDR3 has 14 amino acids. This sample stems from a study of OX40 agonist ivuxolimab in advanced cancers. Notes on the study in general: Expanded clones were, on average, more numerous in CD8+ T cells than in CD4+. Low clonal expansion, among the lowest seen, marked partial responders at 0.1-3.0 mg/kg.

Method: immunoSEQ multiplex PCR; TCRdb's copy keeps in-frame clones and lacks some. The table includes 68,000 or so clones, about 82% detected once. The starting material was CD4+ or CD8+ T cells sorted from blood, obtained in a trial of the OX40 agonist ivuxolimab. The clonotype originates from an adult with an advanced solid tumor such as melanoma, head and neck, liver or kidney cancer. The chain is built from TRBV28 and TRBJ2-7, with D unresolved. The CDR3 DNA follows: TGTGCCAGCAGTTACCCTTTATACCCCTACGAGCAGTACGTC. Protein sequence: CASSYPLYPYEQYV.